This is a list of T cell receptor beta chains from one sample in a study of blood T cell repertoires in COVID-19. The assay was immunoSEQ multiplex PCR, and TCRdb's table has in-frame clones only and misses some. This table has about 470,000 clones, 75% to 90% appearing once. Source material: PBMCs or T cells enriched from blood (not recorded which). The origin of the receptors is a woman aged 18-29 years who had recovered from COVID-19. The CDR3 runs from the conserved cysteine through the conserved F or W. The D gene is left open where the match is weak. Clone size is not always given. Where it is, it says once, few, many or a class for expanded clones.

d_call j_call clone_size v_call cdr3_aa cdr3_nt
TRBD1 TRBJ1-6 . TRBV23-1 CASSQIIGQGYNSPLHF TGCGCCAGCAGCCAAATAATAGGACAGGGATATAATTCACCCCTCCACTTT
. TRBJ2-4 . TRBV12-5 CASGLVLRSEYENIQYF TGTGCTAGTGGTTTGGTACTTAGGTCGGAGTACGAAAACATTCAGTACTTC
TRBD1 TRBJ2-6 once TRBV15 CATSRDRESGANVLTF TGTGCCACCAGCCGGGACAGGGAATCCGGGGCCAACGTCCTGACTTTC
. TRBJ2-7 . TRBV10-3 CAISESGLGLSTHQDEQYF TGTGCCATCAGTGAGTCCGGGCTGGGACTCAGCACTCACCAGGACGAGCAGTACTTC
TRBD1 TRBJ1-4 . TRBV19 CASRPDREFGKLFF TGTGCCAGTAGACCCGACAGGGAATTTGGAAAACTGTTTTTT
TRBD2 TRBJ2-1 . TRBV6-2/TRBV6-3 CASSPGGLAGRTYNEQFF TGTGCCAGCAGCCCGGGTGGTTTAGCGGGGAGAACTTACAATGAGCAGTTCTTC
TRBD1 TRBJ1-4 . TRBV7-6 CASSLRQGYEKLFF TGTGCCAGCAGCTTAAGACAGGGGTATGAAAAACTGTTTTTT
TRBD1 TRBJ1-2 . TRBV6-5 CASSLGTGRYYGYTF TGTGCCAGCAGTTTGGGGACAGGGAGATACTATGGCTACACCTTC
TRBD1 TRBJ2-2 . TRBV5-1 CASSAMDRGYPGELFF TGCGCCAGCAGCGCGATGGACAGGGGCTATCCCGGGGAGCTGTTTTTT
. TRBJ2-7 . TRBV4-1 CASSQVSGLYEQYF TGCGCCAGCAGCCAAGTAAGCGGGTTGTACGAGCAGTACTTC
. TRBJ1-2 . TRBV30 CANLFRGYTF TGTGCCAACCTATTCCGTGGCTACACCTTC
. TRBJ1-2 . TRBV6-5 CASSRELTGNYGYTF TGTGCCAGCAGTCGAGAACTCACAGGGAACTATGGCTACACCTTC
TRBD2 TRBJ2-3 . TRBV5-8 CASSSRGGTDTQYF TGTGCCAGCAGCTCCCGGGGGGGCACAGATACGCAGTATTTT
TRBD2 TRBJ2-1 once TRBV5-1 CASSAGGTYNEQFF TGCGCCAGCAGCGCGGGGGGGACCTACAATGAGCAGTTCTTC
. TRBJ1-1 . TRBV28 CASSYRTLRAFF TGTGCCAGCAGTTACCGGACTTTACGAGCTTTCTTT
TRBD1 TRBJ2-3 . TRBV9 CASSVQGVGTDTQYF TGTGCCAGCAGCGTACAGGGGGTGGGCACAGATACGCAGTATTTT
TRBD2 TRBJ2-1 . TRBV3-1/TRBV3-2 CASSPLSGGSYNEQFF TGTGCCAGCAGCCCCCTTAGCGGGGGCTCCTACAATGAGCAGTTCTTC
. TRBJ1-1 . TRBV5-1 CASLPTVGGTEAFF TGCGCCAGCTTACCCACCGTGGGGGGCACTGAAGCTTTCTTT
. TRBJ1-5 . TRBV6-5 CASFADFSNQPQHF TGTGCCAGCTTCGCGGACTTTAGCAATCAGCCCCAGCATTTT
. TRBJ1-1 . TRBV25-1 CASSHEGAEAFF TGTGCCAGCAGCCACGAGGGCGCTGAAGCTTTCTTT
TRBD1 TRBJ2-7 . TRBV28 CASSSDRGPNEQYF TGTGCCAGCAGTTCTGACAGGGGGCCGAACGAGCAGTACTTC
. TRBJ2-3 . TRBV6-5 CASSRGTTTDTQYF TGTGCCAGCAGTCGGGGGACGACTACAGATACGCAGTATTTT
. TRBJ2-3 . TRBV19 CASSLGSRTDTQYF TGTGCCAGTAGTCTGGGCAGCCGCACAGATACGCAGTATTTT
. TRBJ1-5 . TRBV5-4 CASSLGGEQPQHF TGTGCCAGCAGCTTGGGAGGAGAGCAGCCCCAGCATTTT
TRBD1 TRBJ1-2 . TRBV11-3 CANPDRANNYGYTF TGTGCCAACCCGGACAGGGCAAACAACTATGGCTACACCTTC
TRBD1 TRBJ2-2 . TRBV28 CASRNPGQGEAGELFF TGTGCCAGCAGGAACCCGGGACAGGGGGAGGCCGGGGAGCTGTTTTTT
. TRBJ1-2 . TRBV13 CASSLAPQPWGGYTF TGTGCCAGCAGCTTAGCACCACAGCCTTGGGGCGGCTACACCTTC
TRBD1 TRBJ1-5 . TRBV18 CASSPGTGGFGGNQPQHF TGTGCCAGCTCACCCGGGACAGGGGGCTTCGGAGGCAATCAGCCCCAGCATTTT
TRBD1 TRBJ2-5 once TRBV7-9 CASSLEGAGETQYF TGTGCCAGCAGCTTAGAGGGGGCCGGTGAGACCCAGTACTTC
TRBD1 TRBJ2-5 . TRBV5-1 CASSFQGAGETQYF TGCGCCAGCAGCTTCCAGGGGGCCGGGGAGACCCAGTACTTC
. TRBJ1-6 . TRBV27 CASSPRGGYSPLHF TGTGCCAGCAGTCCTCGGGGGGGTTACTCACCCCTCCACTTT
TRBD2 TRBJ2-1 . TRBV5-4 CASSQTSGGTLGGQFF TGTGCCAGCAGCCAGACTAGCGGGGGTACCTTAGGGGGGCAGTTCTTC
TRBD1 TRBJ1-6 . TRBV15 CATSRAGGGSPLHF TGTGCCACCAGCAGAGCAGGGGGCGGATCACCCCTCCACTTT
. TRBJ2-2 . TRBV4-1 CASSQVKRDIYTGELFF TGCGCCAGCAGCCAAGTTAAGCGGGACATTTACACCGGGGAGCTGTTTTTT
TRBD2 TRBJ2-1 . TRBV5-1 CASRLGLAGNEQFF TGCGCCAGCAGACTGGGACTAGCGGGAAATGAGCAGTTCTTC
TRBD1 TRBJ1-6 . TRBV30 CAWTDRGNSPLHF TGTGCCTGGACGGACAGGGGAAATTCACCCCTCCACTTT
TRBD1 TRBJ1-1 . TRBV7-2 CASSWTGDTEAFF TGTGCCAGCAGCTGGACAGGGGACACTGAAGCTTTCTTT
. TRBJ2-7 . TRBV10-1 CASSPSSLSYEQYF TGCGCCAGCAGTCCTAGTTCCCTCTCCTACGAGCAGTACTTC
TRBD1 TRBJ1-2 few TRBV28 CASGRTGYGYTF TGTGCCAGCGGCAGGACAGGGTATGGCTACACCTTC
. TRBJ1-5 . TRBV4-2 CASSRRQGGDQPQHF TGTGCCAGCAGCCGCCGGCAGGGAGGCGATCAGCCCCAGCATTTT
. TRBJ1-2 . TRBV6-5 CASSTSRGNYGYTF TGTGCCAGCAGTACCTCGAGGGGGAACTATGGCTACACCTTC
. TRBJ1-2 . TRBV29-1 CSVDGRGEPYGYTF TGCAGCGTTGACGGCAGGGGCGAACCCTATGGCTACACCTTC
. TRBJ2-3 . TRBV3-1/TRBV3-2 CASSLKRGITDTQYF TGTGCCAGCAGCCTCAAGAGGGGGATCACAGATACGCAGTATTTT
TRBD1 TRBJ2-7 . TRBV5-4 CASSLKGAGEQYF TGTGCCAGCAGCTTGAAGGGGGCCGGGGAGCAGTACTTC
. TRBJ1-2 . TRBV2 CASSDGARDGYTF TGTGCCAGCAGTGATGGGGCCAGGGATGGCTACACCTTC
. TRBJ1-1 . TRBV2 CASSSDRWTDEAFF TGTGCCAGCAGCTCTGACAGGTGGACAGACGAAGCTTTCTTT
TRBD1 TRBJ1-2 . TRBV5-4 CASSSGTGAIGYTF TGTGCCAGCAGCTCCGGGACAGGGGCTATAGGCTACACCTTC